Listed here are 14 T cell receptor beta chains from one sample, sequenced in a study of shared clonotypes between healthy human individuals. The method was immunoSEQ multiplex PCR; TCRdb's version includes in-frame clones alone and lacks a portion of them. The sample carries more than 550,000 clones, 80% to 95% recorded once. Sample: memory CD8+ T cells from PBMCs. Specified subset: CD45RO+ cells pooled with CCR7-negative TemRA cells. The receptors originated from a man younger than 35 in good health. Some clones in this sample may be carry-over from other donors' samples.

V is TRBV1 and J is TRBJ2-2; the D call of TRBD2 is as the table states it, not checked on the DNA. TRBV1 is a known pseudogene. CDR3 length: 17 residues. CDR3 protein: CTSSQGLAGANTGELFF. CDR3 DNA sequence: TGCACCAGCAGCCAAGGACTAGCGGGGGCGAACACCGGGGAGCTGTTTTTT.

The chain uses TRBV10-1 and TRBJ2-3; no definite D call. The CDR3 has 15 residues. Germline V lookup: CDR1 WNHNN, CDR2 SYGVQD (reference sequence). V was clipped by 2 bases and J by 3 bases, with 12 bases between them. CDR3 sequence: CASSEGVGLTDTQYF. The CDR3 DNA follows: TGCGCCAGCAGTGAGGGGGTAGGATTAACAGATACGCAGTATTTT.

The V and J genes are TRBV7-3 and TRBJ1-1; no reliable D call. The length of the CDR3 is 14 residues. V lost 5 bases and J lost 3, with 13 bases in between. Germline loops: CDR1 SGHTA, CDR2 FQGTGA. Here the CDR3 reads CASSVDITDTEAFF. The CDR3 DNA follows: TGTGCCAGCAGCGTAGACATCACTGACACTGAAGCTTTCTTT. Combining the CDR3 with reference TRBV7-3 and TRBJ1-1 gives the whole variable domain GAGVSQTPSNKVTEKGKYVELRCDPISGHTALYWYRQSLGQGPEFLIYFQGTGAADDSGLPNDRFFAVRPEGSVSTLKIQRTERGDSAVYLCASSVDITDTEAFFGQGTRLTVV.

V is TRBV5-1 and J is TRBJ2-6, with 9 bases matching TRBD1. The CDR3 consists of 17 residues. CDR1 SGHRS and CDR2 YFSETQ come from the germline V gene. With V trimmed by 4 bases and J by 4 bases, 9 bases remained unmatched. CDR3 in DNA: TGCGCCAGCAGCGCAAGGGACAGGGCCAGGGGGGCCAACGTCCTGACTTTC. It encodes CASSARDRARGANVLTF.

This chain uses TRBV28 with TRBJ1-2; TRBD1 is a possible D gene (5 bases). Looked up from germline, CDR1 is MDHEN and CDR2 is SYDVKM. V gave up 6 bases and J gave up 7 bases, with 15 bases separating them. The CDR3 loop spans 13 amino acids. The CDR3 spells CASRTREARGYTF. The CDR3, as DNA: TGTGCCAGCAGAACCAGGGAGGCACGTGGCTACACCTTC.

This chain joins TRBV28 and TRBJ2-7, with 14 bases aligning to TRBD2. V shed 8 bases and J 3 bases; nucleotides not matched to a gene: 0. The length of the CDR3 is 13 residues. Germline lookup yields CDR1 MDHEN and CDR2 SYDVKM. CDR3 sequence (DNA): TGTGCCAGCGGGACTAGCGGGAGCTACGAGCAGTACTTC. This sequence encodes CASGTSGSYEQYF.

The chain carries TRBV21-1 and TRBJ2-1; the D call of TRBD1 is as the table states it, not checked on the DNA. TRBV21-1 is a pseudogene locus. The CDR3 extends over 19 amino acids. CDR3 DNA: TGTGCCAGCAGCAAAACGGAGTTGGTGGACAGGGGTTTTCTGGGTGAGCAGTTCTTC. It yields the protein CASSKTELVDRGFLGEQFF.

J is TRBJ2-3 and V is TRBV19; perhaps TRBD1 as D (6 bases). CDR1 and CDR2 (germline): LNHDA, SQIVND (reference sequence). V dropped 5 bases and J dropped 4 bases, with 10 bases sitting between them. This CDR3 comprises 13 residues. The CDR3 spells CASSRRGPDTQYF. DNA of the CDR3: TGTGCCAGTAGTCGCAGGGGCCCAGATACGCAGTATTTT. Combining the CDR3 with reference TRBV19 and TRBJ2-3 gives the whole variable domain DGGITQSPKYLFRKEGQNVTLSCEQNLNHDAMYWYRQDPGQGLRLIYYSQIVNDFQKGDIAEGYSVSREKKESFPLTVTSAQKNPTAFYLCASSRRGPDTQYFGPGTRLTVL.

The V call is TRBV4-1, the J call TRBJ1-5; D perhaps matches TRBD1 (5 bases). Trimming left V 0 bases short and J 4 bases short, with 16 bases between. The CDR3 loop spans 17 amino acids. In germline, CDR1 is MGHRA, CDR2 YSYEKL. For the CDR3, the DNA is TGCGCCAGCAGCCAAGATCCGATGTTTACAGGTAATCAGCCCCAGCATTTT. This gives the protein CASSQDPMFTGNQPQHF.

J is TRBJ1-3 and V is TRBV27; maybe TRBD1 (5 bases). V lost 7 bases and J 5 bases, leaving 15 bases between the germline ends. This CDR3 comprises 14 residues. In germline, CDR1 is MNHEY, CDR2 SMNVEV (reference sequence). This CDR3 reads CASNISGPRNTIYF. The CDR3, as DNA: TGTGCCAGCAACATATCAGGGCCGAGAAACACCATATATTTT.

The chain joins TRBV5-6 to TRBJ1-2, with TRBD1 as a possible D gene (6 bases). Germline V gene lookup returns CDR1 SGHDT and CDR2 YYEEEE. This CDR3 comprises 13 residues. V was trimmed by 4 bases and J by 4 bases, leaving 11 bases between them. Here the CDR3 DNA reads TGTGCCAGCAGCCGACAGGAAACCTATGGCTACACCTTC. Amino acids: CASSRQETYGYTF.

The chain couples TRBV6-5 to TRBJ2-2; no reliable D call. The V and J ends lost 2 bases and 2 bases respectively, with 9 bases between them. The length of the CDR3 is 15 residues. Germline V gene sequence: CDR1 MNHEY, CDR2 SVGAGI. In nucleotides, the CDR3 is TGTGCCAGCAGTTACAGCCGGCGCAACACCGGGGAGCTGTTTTTT. Its translation is CASSYSRRNTGELFF.

This chain connects TRBV2 to TRBJ2-7; possible D gene TRBD1, 6 bases. The ends were cut back, 7 bases at V and 6 bases at J, with 13 bases in the middle. The CDR3 is 12 amino acids. In germline, CDR1 is SNHLY, CDR2 FYNNEI. The CDR3 spells CASIGGSFEQYF. The CDR3 DNA sequence: TGTGCCAGCATTGGGGGCTCGTTCGAGCAGTACTTC.

The chain recombines TRBV7-9 with TRBJ2-7; D not certain. Germline lookup yields CDR1 SEHNR and CDR2 FQNEAQ (reference sequence). With 1 base removed from V and 5 bases from J, the gap between germline ends came to 21 bases. This CDR3 has 17 amino acids. CDR3 nucleotides: TGTGCCAGCAGCTTAGTCGGGCGTGGCACCAACCGAGACGAGCAGTACTTC. Translating it yields CASSLVGRGTNRDEQYF.